The entry below gives a single T cell receptor (beta chain) sequence along with its context. From RNA transcripts, TCR beta CDR3 regions were amplified. First-round RT-PCR with HTBI primers amplified the TCR CDR3 region. One entry per CDR3 protein, called by TCRdb with MiXCR from the multiplex PCR reads. Among nearly 600,000 distinct CDR3 sequences listed, approximately 15% were seen once. This entry is derived from a study of T cells in Graves' hyperthyroidism and ophthalmopathy. Patients showing uncontrolled infection, other autoimmune disease, pregnancy or lactation were ineligible. The study collected blood at first hyperthyroidism diagnosis, before any ophthalmopathy symptoms arose. V lost 7 bases, J lost 7 bases, and 11 bases lay in between. CDR1 is MDHEN and CDR2 is SYDVKM in the germline V gene. The CDR3 spans 13 residues.

The sequencing input was blood. This TCR came from a young woman with Graves' hyperthyroidism that later progressed to Graves' ophthalmopathy. The chain combines TRBV28 with TRBJ1-6; D is undetermined. CDR3 sequence: CASINSQNSPLHF. The CDR3 coding sequence is TGTGCCAGCATAAACAGTCAAAATTCACCCCTCCACTTT. The whole variable domain, remainder taken from reference TRBV28 and TRBJ1-6, is DVKVTQSSRYLVKRTGEKVFLECVQDMDHENMFWYRQDPGLGLRLIYFSYDVKMKEKGDIPEGYSVSREKKERFSLILESASTNQTSMYLCASINSQNSPLHFGNGTRLTVT.